This T cell receptor beta chain was identified during a study of PD-L1 blockade in urothelial cancer. Across the whole study: In 2014 therapy began: atezolizumab 1,200 mg intravenously every 3 weeks. Individuals in the cohort had been given 0 to 3 earlier chemotherapy regimens. Blood analyses occurred 3 weeks (second dose) and 6 weeks post treatment start.

Germline V gene sequence: CDR1 LGHNA, CDR2 YSLEER. The CDR3 consists of 13 residues. The V gene lost 0 bases and the J gene lost 7 bases, with 9 bases spanning the gap. Sequenced by immunoSEQ multiplex PCR; TCRdb stores in-frame clones only, minus some. The table records about 82,000 clones, over 90% of them present only once. The sample consisted of PBMCs, taken around atezolizumab (anti-PD-L1) treatment. This receptor was identified in a man between 60 and 75 years old with urothelial cancer. V is TRBV4-3 and J is TRBJ1-2; D is possibly TRBD1 (5 bases). CDR3 bases: TGCGCCAGCAGCCAAGATCCCAGGGCTGGCTACACCTTC. Protein: CASSQDPRAGYTF.